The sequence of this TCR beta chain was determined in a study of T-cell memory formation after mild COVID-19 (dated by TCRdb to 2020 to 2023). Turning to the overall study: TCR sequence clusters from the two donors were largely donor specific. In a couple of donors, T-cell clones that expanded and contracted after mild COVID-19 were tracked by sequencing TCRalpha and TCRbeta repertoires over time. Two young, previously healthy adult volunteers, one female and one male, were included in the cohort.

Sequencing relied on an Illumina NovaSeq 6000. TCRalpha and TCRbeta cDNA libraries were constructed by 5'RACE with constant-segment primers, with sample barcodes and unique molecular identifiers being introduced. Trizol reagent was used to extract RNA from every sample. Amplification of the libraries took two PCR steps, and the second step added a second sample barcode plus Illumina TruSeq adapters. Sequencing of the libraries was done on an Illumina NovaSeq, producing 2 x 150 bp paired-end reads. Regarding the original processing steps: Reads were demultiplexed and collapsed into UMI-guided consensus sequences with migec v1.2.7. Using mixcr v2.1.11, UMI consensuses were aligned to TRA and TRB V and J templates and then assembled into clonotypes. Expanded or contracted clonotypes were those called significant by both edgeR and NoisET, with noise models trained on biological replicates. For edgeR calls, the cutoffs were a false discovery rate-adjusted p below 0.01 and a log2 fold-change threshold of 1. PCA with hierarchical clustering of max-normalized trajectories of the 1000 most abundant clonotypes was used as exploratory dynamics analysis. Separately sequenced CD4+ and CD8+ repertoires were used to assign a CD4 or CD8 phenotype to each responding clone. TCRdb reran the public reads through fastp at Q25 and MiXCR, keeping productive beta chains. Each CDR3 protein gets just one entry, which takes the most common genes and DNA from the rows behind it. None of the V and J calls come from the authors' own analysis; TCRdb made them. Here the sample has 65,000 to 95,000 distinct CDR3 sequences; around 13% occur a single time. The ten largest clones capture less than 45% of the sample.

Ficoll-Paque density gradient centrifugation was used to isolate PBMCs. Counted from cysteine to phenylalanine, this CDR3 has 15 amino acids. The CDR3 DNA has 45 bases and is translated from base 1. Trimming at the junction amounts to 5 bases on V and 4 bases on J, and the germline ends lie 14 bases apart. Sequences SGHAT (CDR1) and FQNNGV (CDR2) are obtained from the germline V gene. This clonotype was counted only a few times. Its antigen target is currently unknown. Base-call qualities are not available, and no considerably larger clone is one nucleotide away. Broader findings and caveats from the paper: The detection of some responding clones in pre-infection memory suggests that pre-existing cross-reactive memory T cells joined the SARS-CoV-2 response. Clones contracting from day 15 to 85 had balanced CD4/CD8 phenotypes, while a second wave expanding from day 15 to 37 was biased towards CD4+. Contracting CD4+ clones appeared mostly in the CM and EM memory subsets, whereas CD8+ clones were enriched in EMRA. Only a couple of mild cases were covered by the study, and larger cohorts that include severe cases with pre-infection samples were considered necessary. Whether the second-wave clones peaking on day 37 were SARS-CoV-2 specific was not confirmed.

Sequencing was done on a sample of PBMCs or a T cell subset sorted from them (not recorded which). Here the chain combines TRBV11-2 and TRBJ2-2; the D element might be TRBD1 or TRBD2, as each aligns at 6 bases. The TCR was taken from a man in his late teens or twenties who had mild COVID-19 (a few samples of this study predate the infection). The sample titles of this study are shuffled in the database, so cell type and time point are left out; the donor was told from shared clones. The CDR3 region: CASSQGFGGTGELFF. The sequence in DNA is TGTGCCAGCAGCCAGGGGTTCGGGGGCACCGGGGAGCTGTTTTTT.